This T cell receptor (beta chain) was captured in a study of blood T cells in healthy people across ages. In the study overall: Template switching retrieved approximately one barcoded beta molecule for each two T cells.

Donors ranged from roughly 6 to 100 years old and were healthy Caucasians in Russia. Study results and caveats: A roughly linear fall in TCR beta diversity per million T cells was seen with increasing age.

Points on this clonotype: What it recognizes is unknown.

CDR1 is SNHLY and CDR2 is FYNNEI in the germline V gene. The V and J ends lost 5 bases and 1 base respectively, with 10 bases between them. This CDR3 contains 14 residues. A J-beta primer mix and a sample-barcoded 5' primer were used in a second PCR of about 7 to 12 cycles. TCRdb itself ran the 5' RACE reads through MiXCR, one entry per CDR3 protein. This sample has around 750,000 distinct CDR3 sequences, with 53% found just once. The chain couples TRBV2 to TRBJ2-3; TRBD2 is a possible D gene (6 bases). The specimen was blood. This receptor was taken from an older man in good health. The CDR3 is CASSSGTRTDTQYF. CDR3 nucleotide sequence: TGTGCCAGCAGTTCCGGGACTCGCACAGATACGCAGTATTTT. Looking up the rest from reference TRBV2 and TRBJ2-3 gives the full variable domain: EPEVTQTPSHQVTQMGQEVILRCVPISNHLYFYWYRQILGQKVEFLVSFYNNEISEKSEIFDDQFSVERPDGSNFTLKIRSTKLEDSAMYFCASSSGTRTDTQYFGPGTRLTVL.